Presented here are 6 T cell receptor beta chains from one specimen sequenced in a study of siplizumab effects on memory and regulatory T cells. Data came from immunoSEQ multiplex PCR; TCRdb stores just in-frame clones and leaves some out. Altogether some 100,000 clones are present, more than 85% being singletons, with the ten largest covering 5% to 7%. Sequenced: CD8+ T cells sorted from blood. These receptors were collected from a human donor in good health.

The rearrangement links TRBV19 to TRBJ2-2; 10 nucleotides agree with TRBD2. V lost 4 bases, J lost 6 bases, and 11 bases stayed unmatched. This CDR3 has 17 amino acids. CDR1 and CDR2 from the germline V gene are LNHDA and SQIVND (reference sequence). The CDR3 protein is CASSTIELAGTAGELFF. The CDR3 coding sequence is TGTGCCAGTAGTACTATCGAACTAGCGGGAACCGCCGGGGAGCTGTTTTTT.

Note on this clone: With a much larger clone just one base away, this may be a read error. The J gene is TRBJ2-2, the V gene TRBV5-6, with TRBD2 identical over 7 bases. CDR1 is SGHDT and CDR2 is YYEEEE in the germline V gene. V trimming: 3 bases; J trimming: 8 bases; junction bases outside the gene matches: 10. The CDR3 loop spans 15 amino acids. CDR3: CASSSGREIAGELFF. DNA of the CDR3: TGTGCCAGCAGCTCTGGGCGGGAGATAGCTGGGGAGCTGTTTTTT.

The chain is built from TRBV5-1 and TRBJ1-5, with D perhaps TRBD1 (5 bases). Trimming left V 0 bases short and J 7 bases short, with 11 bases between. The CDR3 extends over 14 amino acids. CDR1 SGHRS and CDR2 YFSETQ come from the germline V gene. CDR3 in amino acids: CASSLEGPGQPQHF. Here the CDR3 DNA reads TGCGCCAGCAGCTTGGAGGGGCCTGGACAGCCCCAGCATTTT.

This CDR3 is CASSYREEDYGYTF. In DNA form, the CDR3 reads TGTGCCAGCAGCTACAGGGAAGAGGATTATGGCTACACCTTC. The rearrangement links TRBV13 to TRBJ1-2, with D possibly matching TRBD1 (6 bases). The CDR3 has 14 amino acids. The V end was cut by 4 bases, the J end by 5 bases, with 14 bases between. Germline V gene lookup returns CDR1 PRHDT and CDR2 FYEKMQ (reference sequence).

CDR3 nucleotide sequence: TGTGCCATCAGTGACCCGGCAGGGGGTAATCAGCCCCAGCATTTT. Translation: CAISDPAGGNQPQHF. The rearrangement links TRBV10-3 to TRBJ1-5; 7 bases are a match to TRBD1. V dropped 3 bases and J dropped 4; count of bases not matched to a gene: 6. Per the germline V gene, CDR1 is ENHRY and CDR2 is SYGVKD. CDR3 length equals 15 residues.

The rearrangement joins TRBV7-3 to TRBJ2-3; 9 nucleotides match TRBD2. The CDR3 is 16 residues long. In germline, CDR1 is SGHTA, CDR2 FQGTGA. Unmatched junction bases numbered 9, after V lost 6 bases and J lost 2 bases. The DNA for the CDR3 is TGTGCCAGCAGTCAGAAGACTAGCGGATTCACAGATACGCAGTATTTT. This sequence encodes CASSQKTSGFTDTQYF.